This T cell receptor beta chain comes out of a study of T cell responses to AZD1222 COVID-19 vaccine. On this clone: The antigen is unknown.

The CDR3 runs 12 residues. Trimming removed 1 base from V and 4 bases from J, with 2 bases in between. Looked up from germline, CDR1 is LNHNV and CDR2 is YYDKDF (reference sequence). Generated by immunoSEQ multiplex PCR, the TCRdb table keeps only in-frame clones and is missing some. Of about 130,000 clones in the sample, 91% are singletons; the top ten hold about 2.7%. Broader study findings: Just a handful of AZD1222 recipients were seropositive at baseline. CD4 TCRs covered the whole spike, strongest at regions 160-218 and 743-854.

The receptor was derived from an adult in good health. The V and J genes are TRBV15 and TRBJ1-5, with D hard to call. Here the sequenced sample was peripheral blood, taken on day 0 of AZD1222 vaccination. CDR3 sequence: CATSRGNQPQHF. The CDR3 bases are TGTGCCACCAGCAGAGGTAATCAGCCCCAGCATTTT.